The next 8 T cell receptor beta chains were all read from a single sample in a study of cytomegalovirus exposure and HLA in healthy donors. Primers: 60 Vbeta forward and 13 Jbeta reverse. TCRdb's copy holds only in-frame clones and misses some; the assay was immunoSEQ multiplex PCR. Seen here are approximately 180,000 clones, about 87% observed once, and the top ten hold approximately 2%. Sequencing was done on a sample of PBMCs. The receptors were gathered from a young woman in good health and CMV-seronegative.

In this sample, this clone turned up once. The chain is built from TRBV5-1 and TRBJ2-1, with TRBD2 matching over 13 bases. Per the germline V gene, CDR1 is SGHRS and CDR2 is YFSETQ. CDR3 length: 16 amino acids. V lost 4 bases to trimming and J lost 12 bases; unmatched junction nucleotides: 13. The CDR3 reads CASSLPGLAGPGGQFF. CDR3 DNA: TGCGCCAGCAGCCTCCCGGGACTAGCGGGACCCGGGGGGCAGTTCTTC.

Here the CDR3 DNA reads TGCGCCAGCAGCCAAGCCAGGGGTGGAGAGACCCAGTACTTC. Translated: CASSQARGGETQYF. V and J are TRBV4-1 and TRBJ2-5; the D gene is possibly TRBD1 (6 bases). The CDR3 totals 14 residues. Germline values: CDR1 MGHRA, CDR2 YSYEKL. V lost 1 base and J 4 bases, leaving 10 bases between the germline ends.

The chain uses TRBV6-1 and TRBJ2-2, with D tentatively TRBD2 (6 bases). Trimming cost V 3 bases and J 5 bases, with 16 bases left between them. The CDR3 totals 16 residues. CDR1 and CDR2 from the germline V gene are MNHNS and SASEGT. The CDR3 DNA reads TGTGCCAGCAGTGAGCCAGCGGGCACAAATACCGGGGAGCTGTTTTTT. Amino acid sequence: CASSEPAGTNTGELFF.

This clone is a singleton in its sample. V and J are TRBV5-4 and TRBJ1-1; D is perhaps TRBD1 (6 bases). Germline-derived CDR1 and CDR2 are SGHNT and YYREEE (reference sequence). Trimming removed 0 bases from V and 11 bases from J, with 11 bases in between. This CDR3 has 12 amino acids. The CDR3 sequence is CASSLGGDRAFF. The CDR3 DNA is TGTGCCAGCAGCTTGGGCGGTGACAGGGCTTTCTTT. Combining the CDR3 with reference TRBV5-4 and TRBJ1-1 gives the whole variable domain ETGVTQSPTHLIKTRGQQVTLRCSSQSGHNTVSWYQQALGQGPQFIFQYYREEENGRGNFPPRFSGLQFPNYSSELNVNALELDDSALYLCASSLGGDRAFFGQGTRLTVV.

There are a few counts of this clone. The gene calls are TRBV6-1 and TRBJ1-1, with TRBD1 matching over 8 bases. Germline-derived CDR1 and CDR2 are MNHNS and SASEGT. V lost 10 bases to trimming and J lost 3 bases; unmatched junction nucleotides: 7. The CDR3 loop spans 13 amino acids. DNA for the CDR3: TGTGCCATTCAGGGGGCGCTGGACACTGAAGCTTTCTTT. Protein product: CAIQGALDTEAFF.

The rearrangement joins TRBV19 to TRBJ1-2; D unresolved. The V end was cut by 10 bases, the J end by 7 bases, with 13 bases between. The CDR3 runs to 11 residues. Per the germline V gene, CDR1 is LNHDA and CDR2 is SQIVND (reference sequence). In DNA form, the CDR3 reads TGTGCCACCCACGAGGGTCCTGGCTACACCTTC. Translated, it gives CATHEGPGYTF.

V and J are TRBV11-3 and TRBJ2-3; the D gene is possibly TRBD2 (6 bases). This CDR3 has 12 residues. Germline values: CDR1 SGHNT, CDR2 YENEEA. Between the trimmed V and J ends, which lost 8 bases and 6 bases, there was a span of 12 bases. The CDR3 nucleotides are TGTGCCAGCGTCGGGAGAGGGGATACGCAGTATTTT. Protein sequence: CASVGRGDTQYF.

The CDR3 DNA follows: TGTGCCACCACGACAGGGGGGGTGGATCAGCCCCAGCATTTT. Its translation is CATTTGGVDQPQHF. The chain joins TRBV2 to TRBJ1-5; TRBD1 matches 9 bases. This CDR3 contains 14 residues. Germline lookup yields CDR1 SNHLY and CDR2 FYNNEI. Trimming at V came to 10 bases and at J to 5 bases, leaving 9 bases not matched to a gene.